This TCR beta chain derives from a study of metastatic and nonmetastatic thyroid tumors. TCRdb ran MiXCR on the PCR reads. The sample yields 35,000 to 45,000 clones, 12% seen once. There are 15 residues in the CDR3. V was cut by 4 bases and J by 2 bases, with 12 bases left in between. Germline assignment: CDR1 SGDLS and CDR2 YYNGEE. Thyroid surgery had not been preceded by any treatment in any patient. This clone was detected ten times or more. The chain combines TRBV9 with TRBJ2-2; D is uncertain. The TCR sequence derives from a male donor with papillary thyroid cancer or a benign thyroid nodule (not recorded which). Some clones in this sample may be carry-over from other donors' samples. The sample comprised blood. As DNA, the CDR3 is TGTGCCAGCAGCCTACGGACGGGCAACACCGGGGAGCTGTTTTTT. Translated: CASSLRTGNTGELFF.